The present TCR beta chain was sequenced within a study of cytomegalovirus exposure and HLA in healthy donors. Looking at the study overall: Drawn from HLA-typed donors, 83 million or so unique TCRs were held in an early data release. Caucasian-associated ancestry cluster membership applied to about 83% of nearly 400 genotyped donors.

General study findings and limits: Earlier analysis found most TCR beta V segments productive about 90% or about 30% of the time.

PCR was performed using 60 Vbeta and 13 Jbeta primers. Some clones are missing from TCRdb's copy, which holds only in-frame ones; the method was immunoSEQ multiplex PCR. The repertoire holds over 120,000 clones, 78% seen once, with just under 3% in the top ten. Despite likely unrecorded immune exposures, the donors were nominally healthy at the time of sampling. Germline V gene sequence: CDR1 MNHEY, CDR2 SMNVEV (reference sequence). The CDR3 loop spans 20 amino acids. V lost 6 bases and J 1 base, leaving 25 bases between the germline ends. Points on this clone: Its target is not known.

J is TRBJ2-6 and V is TRBV27, with D possibly being TRBD2 (7 bases). The TCR sequence derives from a female donor in good health and CMV-seronegative. Sample: PBMCs. CDR3 in DNA: TGTGCCAGCAGCCTCATGACGGGGGGCCATTTATCTTCTGGGGCCAACGTCCTGACTTTC. Its protein is CASSLMTGGHLSSGANVLTF.